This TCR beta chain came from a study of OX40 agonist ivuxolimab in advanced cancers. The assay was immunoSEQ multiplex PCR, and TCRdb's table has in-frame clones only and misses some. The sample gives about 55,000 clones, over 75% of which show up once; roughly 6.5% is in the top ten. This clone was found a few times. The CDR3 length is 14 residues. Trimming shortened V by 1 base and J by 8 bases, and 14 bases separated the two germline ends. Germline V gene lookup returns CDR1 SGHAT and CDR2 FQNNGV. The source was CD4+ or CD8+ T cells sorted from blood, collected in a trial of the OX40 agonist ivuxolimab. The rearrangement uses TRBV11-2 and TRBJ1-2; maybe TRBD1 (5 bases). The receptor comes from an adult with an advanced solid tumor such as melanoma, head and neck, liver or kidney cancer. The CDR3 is CASSLGGDPRGYTF. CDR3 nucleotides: TGTGCCAGCAGCTTAGGGGGGGACCCTCGGGGCTACACCTTC.